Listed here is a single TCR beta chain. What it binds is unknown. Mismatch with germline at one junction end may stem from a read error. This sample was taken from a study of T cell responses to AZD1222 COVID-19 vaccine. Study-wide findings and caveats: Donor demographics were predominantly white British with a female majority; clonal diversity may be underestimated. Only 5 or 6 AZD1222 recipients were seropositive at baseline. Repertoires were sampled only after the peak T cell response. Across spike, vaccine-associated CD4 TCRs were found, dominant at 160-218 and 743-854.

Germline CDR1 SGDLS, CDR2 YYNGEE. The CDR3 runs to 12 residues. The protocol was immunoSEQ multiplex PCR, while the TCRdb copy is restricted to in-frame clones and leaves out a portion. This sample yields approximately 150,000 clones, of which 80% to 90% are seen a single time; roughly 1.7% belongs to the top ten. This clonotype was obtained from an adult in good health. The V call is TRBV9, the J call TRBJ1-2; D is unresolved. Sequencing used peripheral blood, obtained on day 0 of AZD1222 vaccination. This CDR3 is CASSASLGREHF. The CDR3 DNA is TGTGCCAGCAGCGCGTCCTTGGGGAGGGAGCACTTC.